This TCR beta chain was identified during a study of blood T cell repertoires in COVID-19. The assay was immunoSEQ multiplex PCR, and TCRdb's table has in-frame clones only and misses some. Among around 260,000 clones listed, approximately 87% were seen once. Germline CDR1 and CDR2: MDHEN and SYDVKM. V lost 3 bases and J 4 bases, leaving 12 bases between the germline ends. The CDR3 loop spans 14 amino acids. The table lists this clone with a few counts. This receptor was obtained from a man in his 60s who had recovered from COVID-19. The sequencing sample was made of peripheral blood. V and J are TRBV28 and TRBJ1-1, with D possibly matching TRBD1 (6 bases). CDR3 sequence: CASSLANRATEAFF. CDR3 DNA: TGTGCCAGCAGTTTGGCAAACAGGGCCACTGAAGCTTTCTTT.